This TCR beta chain was captured by sequencing in a study of CXCR3-negative and CXCR3-positive naive CD8 T cells. The TRB libraries of cDNA were built by UMI-labeled 5' RACE. TCRdb reprocessed the 5' RACE reads and stores each CDR3 protein as one record, lacking DNA. This sample's table has 35,000 to 55,000 distinct CDR3 sequences. This clonotype was obtained from a human donor in good health. Some clones in this sample may be carry-over from other donors' samples. What was sequenced was naive CXCR3- CD8+ T cells from blood. Described subset: CD45RO-CCR7+CD27+CD95- naive CD8+ T cells lacking CXCR3 (TNR3-).

This chain's CDR3 is CVSSIGTSGSYEQYF. The chain employs TRBV5-1 and TRBJ2-7; TCRdb's D gene call, TRBD2, goes unchecked for lack of DNA. From germline, CDR1 is SGHRS and CDR2 YFSETQ. CDR3 size: 15 residues.